These T cell receptor beta chains were read from a single sample in a study of shared clonotypes between healthy human individuals. Sequenced by immunoSEQ multiplex PCR; TCRdb stores in-frame clones only, minus some. This sample carries around 2,000,000 clones, about 94% of them seen once, and the ten largest clones take around 1.2%. Sequencing input: naive CD8+ T cells sorted from blood. These receptors were taken from a young man in good health. CDR3s include the opening cysteine and the closing phenylalanine or tryptophan. D genes are given only for firm matches. Clone size is not always given. Where it is, it says once, few, many or a class for expanded clones.

V: TRBV27; D: -; J: TRBJ2-7; size: -; DNA: TGTGCCAGCAGCACAGGTTACGAGCAGTACTTC; CDR3: CASSTGYEQYF
V: TRBV29-1; D: TRBD2; J: TRBJ2-3; size: -; DNA: TGCAGCGTTGATCTGGGTGCTAGCGGGGGTACAGATACGCAGTATTTT; CDR3: CSVDLGASGGTDTQYF
V: TRBV27; D: -; J: TRBJ2-7; size: -; DNA: TGTGCCAGCAGTTTATATGCACCTGGACCTTACGAGCAGTACTTC; CDR3: CASSLYAPGPYEQYF
V: TRBV9; D: -; J: TRBJ2-1; size: -; DNA: TGTGCCAGCTCCCAGGACGGAGACAATGAGCAGTTCTTC; CDR3: CASSQDGDNEQFF
V: TRBV14; D: -; J: TRBJ2-2; size: -; DNA: TGTGCCAGCAGCGGTAAACAGGACACCGGGGAGCTGTTTTTT; CDR3: CASSGKQDTGELFF
V: TRBV6-6; D: TRBD1; J: TRBJ1-2; size: -; DNA: TGTGCCAGCAGTTACCTCCAGGGGGGGCAAATGTACTACACCTTC; CDR3: CASSYLQGGQMYYTF
V: TRBV11-2; D: TRBD1; J: TRBJ1-6; size: -; DNA: TGTGCCAGCAGCCCCGGGACAGGGGCTAATTCACCCCTCCACTTT; CDR3: CASSPGTGANSPLHF
V: TRBV7-2; D: -; J: TRBJ2-1; size: -; DNA: TGTGCCAGCAGCTTAGAACCAAAGGGGGAGCAGTTCTTC; CDR3: CASSLEPKGEQFF
V: TRBV7-9; D: -; J: TRBJ2-7; size: -; DNA: TGTGCCAGCAGCCTATCGATAGGCCACGAGCAGTACTTC; CDR3: CASSLSIGHEQYF
V: TRBV11-2; D: -; J: TRBJ1-1; size: -; DNA: TGTGCCAGCAGCCTAGGGGGGAATGAAGCTTTCTTT; CDR3: CASSLGGNEAFF
V: TRBV6-1; D: -; J: TRBJ1-4; size: -; DNA: TGTGCCAGCAGCGGATCCAGGTACCTGTTTTTT; CDR3: CASSGSRYLFF
V: TRBV12-5; D: TRBD2; J: TRBJ2-7; size: -; DNA: TGTGCTAGTGGGGGCCTAGCGGGAGGGCACCACGAGCAGTACTTC; CDR3: CASGGLAGGHHEQYF
V: TRBV10-3; D: TRBD1; J: TRBJ2-7; size: -; DNA: TGTGCCATCAGGGGACAGGACCAATCGTACGAGCAGTACTTC; CDR3: CAIRGQDQSYEQYF
V: TRBV9; D: -; J: TRBJ1-5; size: -; DNA: TGTGCCAGCAGCGTAGGAGAGTTTACTCAGCCCCAGCATTTT; CDR3: CASSVGEFTQPQHF
V: TRBV7-2; D: TRBD2; J: TRBJ2-7; size: -; DNA: TGTGCCAGCAGCTTCGCTAGCGGGGGGGATTTCTACGAGCAGTACTTC; CDR3: CASSFASGGDFYEQYF
V: TRBV27; D: -; J: TRBJ2-3; size: -; DNA: TGTGCCAGCAGTTCTTTGAGCGGCGGCGATACGCAGTATTTT; CDR3: CASSSLSGGDTQYF
V: TRBV18; D: TRBD2; J: TRBJ2-2; size: -; DNA: TGTGCCAGCTCTCTAGCGGGAATAAACACCGGGGAGCTGTTTTTT; CDR3: CASSLAGINTGELFF
V: TRBV6-6; D: TRBD2; J: TRBJ2-7; size: once; DNA: TGTGCCAGCAGGCCCCTCGAGCGGGAGGTCGACGAGCAGTACTTC; CDR3: CASRPLEREVDEQYF
V: TRBV6-6; D: -; J: TRBJ2-5; size: -; DNA: TGTGCCAGCAGTTACCAACCGGGACACACCTTGGGGACCCAGTACTTC; CDR3: CASSYQPGHTLGTQYF
V: TRBV11-1; D: -; J: TRBJ2-7; size: -; DNA: TGTGCCAGCAGCTTAGTTGGTTTCAGCTACGAGCAGTACTTC; CDR3: CASSLVGFSYEQYF
V: TRBV4-1; D: -; J: TRBJ2-3; size: -; DNA: TGCGCCAGCAGCTCCCCCTCCAGGGGAATAGATACGCAGTATTTT; CDR3: CASSSPSRGIDTQYF
V: TRBV5-1; D: TRBD2; J: TRBJ2-3; size: -; DNA: TGCGCCAGCAGACCAGGACTAGCGGGTGTTACTAGCACAGATACGCAGTATTTT; CDR3: CASRPGLAGVTSTDTQYF
V: TRBV6-5; D: -; J: TRBJ1-1; size: -; DNA: TGTGCCAGCAGTTACTTCGGGGGCGGCACTGAAGCTTTCTTT; CDR3: CASSYFGGGTEAFF
V: TRBV18; D: TRBD1; J: TRBJ2-7; size: -; DNA: TGTGCCAGCTCACCGCCGGGACAGGGGGCCTACGAGCAGTACTTC; CDR3: CASSPPGQGAYEQYF
V: TRBV11-2; D: TRBD1; J: TRBJ1-5; size: -; DNA: TGTGCCAGCAGTTCACATACCGGGACAGGGGAATTTGGCAATCAGCCCCAGCATTTT; CDR3: CASSSHTGTGEFGNQPQHF
V: TRBV28; D: -; J: TRBJ1-2; size: -; DNA: TGTGCCAGCAGTTTATCCCCAGACTATGGCTACACCTTC; CDR3: CASSLSPDYGYTF
V: TRBV11-2; D: -; J: TRBJ2-7; size: -; DNA: TGTGCCAGCAGCTGGTCTCGGGACACCTACTACGAGCAGTACTTC; CDR3: CASSWSRDTYYEQYF
V: TRBV7-9; D: TRBD1; J: TRBJ2-7; size: -; DNA: TGTGCCAGCAGCTCCGACAGGGTGGACTACGAGCAGTACTTC; CDR3: CASSSDRVDYEQYF
V: TRBV4-1; D: TRBD2; J: TRBJ2-7; size: -; DNA: TGCGCCAGCAGCCAAGATTTCGAAGCGGGAGGGTCCTACGAGCAGTACTTC; CDR3: CASSQDFEAGGSYEQYF
V: TRBV7-9; D: TRBD2; J: TRBJ2-1; size: once; DNA: TGTGCCAGCAGTTTAGGGGCTAGCGGGGATCTCTTC; CDR3: CASSLGASGDLF
V: TRBV13; D: -; J: TRBJ2-5; size: -; DNA: TGTGCCAGCAGCTTAGGTGCCGACCAAGAGACCCAGTACTTC; CDR3: CASSLGADQETQYF
V: TRBV18; D: TRBD1; J: TRBJ2-2; size: -; DNA: TGTGCCAGCTCAGCCCCCGCTGGACAGGGGTCGAACACCGGGGAGCTGTTTTTT; CDR3: CASSAPAGQGSNTGELFF
V: TRBV4-1; D: -; J: TRBJ2-7; size: -; DNA: TGCGCCAGCAGCCAAGATCTCGGCATCTCCTACGAGCAGTACTTC; CDR3: CASSQDLGISYEQYF
V: TRBV2; D: -; J: TRBJ1-2; size: -; DNA: TGTGCCAGCAGTGATTGGGATGTCTACACCTTC; CDR3: CASSDWDVYTF
V: TRBV29-1; D: -; J: TRBJ2-3; size: -; DNA: TGCAGCGTTGAATCGGGTAATGAGCGGTGGAGTTCAGATACGCAGTATTTT; CDR3: CSVESGNERWSSDTQYF